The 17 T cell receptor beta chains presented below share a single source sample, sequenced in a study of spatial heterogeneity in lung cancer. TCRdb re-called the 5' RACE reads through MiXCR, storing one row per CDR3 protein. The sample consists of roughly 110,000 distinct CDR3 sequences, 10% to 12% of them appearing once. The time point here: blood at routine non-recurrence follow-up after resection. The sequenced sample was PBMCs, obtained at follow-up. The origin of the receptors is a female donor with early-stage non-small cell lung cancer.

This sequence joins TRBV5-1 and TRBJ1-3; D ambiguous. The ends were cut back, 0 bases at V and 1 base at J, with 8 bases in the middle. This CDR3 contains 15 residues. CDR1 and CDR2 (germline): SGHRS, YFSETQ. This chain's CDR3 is CASSLVAESGNTIYF. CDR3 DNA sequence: TGCGCCAGCAGCTTGGTTGCGGAATCTGGAAACACCATATATTTT.

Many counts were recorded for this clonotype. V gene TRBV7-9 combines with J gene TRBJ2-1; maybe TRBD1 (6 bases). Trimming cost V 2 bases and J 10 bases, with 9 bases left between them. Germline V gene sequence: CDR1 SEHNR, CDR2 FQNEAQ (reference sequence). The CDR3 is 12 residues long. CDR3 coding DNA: TGTGCCAGCAGCTTAACCGGGACAGAGCAGTTCTTC. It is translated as CASSLTGTEQFF.

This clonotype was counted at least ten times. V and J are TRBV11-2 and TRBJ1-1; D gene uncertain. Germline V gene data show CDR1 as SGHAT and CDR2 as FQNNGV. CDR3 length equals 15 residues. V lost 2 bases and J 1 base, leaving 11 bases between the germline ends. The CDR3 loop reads CASSLLYPGNTEAFF. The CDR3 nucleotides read TGTGCCAGCAGCTTATTATATCCAGGGAACACTGAAGCTTTCTTT.

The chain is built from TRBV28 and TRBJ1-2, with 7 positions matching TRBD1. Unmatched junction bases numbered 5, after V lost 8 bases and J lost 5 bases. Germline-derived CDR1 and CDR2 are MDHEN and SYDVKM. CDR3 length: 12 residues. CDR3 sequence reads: CASRDSYYGYTF. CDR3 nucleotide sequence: TGTGCCAGCCGGGACAGTTATTATGGCTACACCTTC.

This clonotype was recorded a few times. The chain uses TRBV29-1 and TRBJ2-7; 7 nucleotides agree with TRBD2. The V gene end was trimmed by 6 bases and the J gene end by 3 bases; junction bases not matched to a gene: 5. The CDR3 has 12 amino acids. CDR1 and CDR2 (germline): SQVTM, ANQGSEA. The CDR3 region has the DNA TGCAGCGTCCGGGACTATCACTACGAGCAGTACTTC. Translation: CSVRDYHYEQYF.

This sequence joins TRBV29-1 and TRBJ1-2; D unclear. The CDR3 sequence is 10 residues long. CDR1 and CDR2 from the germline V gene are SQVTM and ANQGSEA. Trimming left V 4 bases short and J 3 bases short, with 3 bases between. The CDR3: CSVADYGYTF. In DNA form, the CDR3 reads TGCAGCGTTGCTGACTATGGCTACACCTTC.

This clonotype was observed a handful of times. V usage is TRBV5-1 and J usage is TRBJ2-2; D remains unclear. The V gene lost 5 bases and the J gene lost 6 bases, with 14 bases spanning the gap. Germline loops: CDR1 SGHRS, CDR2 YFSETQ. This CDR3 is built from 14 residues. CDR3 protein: CASRLDVHPGELFF. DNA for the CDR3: TGCGCCAGCAGACTGGATGTCCATCCCGGGGAGCTGTTTTTT.

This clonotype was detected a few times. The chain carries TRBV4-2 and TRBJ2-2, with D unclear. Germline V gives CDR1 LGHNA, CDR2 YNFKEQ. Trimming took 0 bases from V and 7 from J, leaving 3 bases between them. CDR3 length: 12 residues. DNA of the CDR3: TGTGCCAGCAGCCAAGACGGCGGGGAGCTGTTTTTT. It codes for CASSQDGGELFF.

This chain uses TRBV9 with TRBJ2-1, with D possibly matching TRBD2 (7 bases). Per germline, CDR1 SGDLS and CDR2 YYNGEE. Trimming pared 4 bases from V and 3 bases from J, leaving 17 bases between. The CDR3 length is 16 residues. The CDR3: CASSPWGREIYNEQFF. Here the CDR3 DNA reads TGTGCCAGCAGCCCCTGGGGGCGGGAGATCTACAATGAGCAGTTCTTC.

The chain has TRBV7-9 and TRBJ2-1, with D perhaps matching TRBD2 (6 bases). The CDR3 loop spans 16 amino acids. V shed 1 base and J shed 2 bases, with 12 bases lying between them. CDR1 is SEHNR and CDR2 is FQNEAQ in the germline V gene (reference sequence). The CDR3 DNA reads TGTGCCAGCAGCTTAGATCGGGGGATCGCCTACAATGAGCAGTTCTTC. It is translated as CASSLDRGIAYNEQFF.

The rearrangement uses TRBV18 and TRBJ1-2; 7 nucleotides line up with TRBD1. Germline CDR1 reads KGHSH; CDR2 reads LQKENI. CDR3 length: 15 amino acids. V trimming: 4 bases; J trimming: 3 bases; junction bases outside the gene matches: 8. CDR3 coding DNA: TGTGCCAGCTCACTCGATGGACAGGTCCACTATGGCTACACCTTC. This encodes CASSLDGQVHYGYTF. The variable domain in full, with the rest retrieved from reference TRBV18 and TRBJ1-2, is NAGVMQNPRHLVRRRGQEARLRCSPMKGHSHVYWYRQLPEEGLKFMVYLQKENIIDESGMPKERFSAEFPKEGPSILRIQQVVRGDSAAYFCASSLDGQVHYGYTFGSGTRLTVV.

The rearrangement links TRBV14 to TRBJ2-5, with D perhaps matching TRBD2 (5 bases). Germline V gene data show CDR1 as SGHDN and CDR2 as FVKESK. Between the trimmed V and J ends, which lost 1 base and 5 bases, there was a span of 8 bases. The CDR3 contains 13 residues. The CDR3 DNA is TGTGCCAGCAGCCAAGGATCGGGGGAGACCCAGTACTTC. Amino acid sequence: CASSQGSGETQYF. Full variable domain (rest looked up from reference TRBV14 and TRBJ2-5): EAGVTQFPSHSVIEKGQTVTLRCDPISGHDNLYWYRRVMGKEIKFLLHFVKESKQDESGMPNNRFLAERTGGTYSTLKVQPAELEDSGVYFCASSQGSGETQYFGPGTRLLVL.

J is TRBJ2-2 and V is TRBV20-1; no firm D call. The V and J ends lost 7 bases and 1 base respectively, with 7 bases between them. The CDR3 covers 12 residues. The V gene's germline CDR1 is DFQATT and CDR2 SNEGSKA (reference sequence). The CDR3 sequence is CSVKLNTGELFF. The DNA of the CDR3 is TGCAGTGTTAAGCTGAACACCGGGGAGCTGTTTTTT.

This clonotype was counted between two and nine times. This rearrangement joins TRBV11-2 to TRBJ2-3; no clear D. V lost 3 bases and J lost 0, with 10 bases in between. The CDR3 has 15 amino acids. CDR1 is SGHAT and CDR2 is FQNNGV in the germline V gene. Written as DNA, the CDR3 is TGTGCCAGCAGCTTCTCGGCGGATAGCACAGATACGCAGTATTTT. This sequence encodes CASSFSADSTDTQYF.

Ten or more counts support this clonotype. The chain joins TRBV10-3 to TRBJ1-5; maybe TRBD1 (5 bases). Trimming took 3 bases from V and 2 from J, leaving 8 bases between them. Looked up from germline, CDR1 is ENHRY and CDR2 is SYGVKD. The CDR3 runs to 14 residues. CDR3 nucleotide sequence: TGTGCCATCAGTGATGTAGGGGGCAATCAGCCCCAGCATTTT. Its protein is CAISDVGGNQPQHF.

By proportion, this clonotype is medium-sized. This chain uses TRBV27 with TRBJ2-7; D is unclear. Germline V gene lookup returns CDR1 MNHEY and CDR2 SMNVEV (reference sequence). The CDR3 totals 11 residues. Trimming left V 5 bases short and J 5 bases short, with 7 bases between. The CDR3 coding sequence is TGTGCCAGCAGTCATAATGACGAGCAGTACTTC. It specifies CASSHNDEQYF.

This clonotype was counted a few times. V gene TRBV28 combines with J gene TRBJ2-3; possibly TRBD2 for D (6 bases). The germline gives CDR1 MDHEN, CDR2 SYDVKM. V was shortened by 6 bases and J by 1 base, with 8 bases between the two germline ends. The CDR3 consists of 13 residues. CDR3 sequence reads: CASRERGTDTQYF. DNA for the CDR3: TGTGCCAGCAGAGAGCGGGGCACAGATACGCAGTATTTT.